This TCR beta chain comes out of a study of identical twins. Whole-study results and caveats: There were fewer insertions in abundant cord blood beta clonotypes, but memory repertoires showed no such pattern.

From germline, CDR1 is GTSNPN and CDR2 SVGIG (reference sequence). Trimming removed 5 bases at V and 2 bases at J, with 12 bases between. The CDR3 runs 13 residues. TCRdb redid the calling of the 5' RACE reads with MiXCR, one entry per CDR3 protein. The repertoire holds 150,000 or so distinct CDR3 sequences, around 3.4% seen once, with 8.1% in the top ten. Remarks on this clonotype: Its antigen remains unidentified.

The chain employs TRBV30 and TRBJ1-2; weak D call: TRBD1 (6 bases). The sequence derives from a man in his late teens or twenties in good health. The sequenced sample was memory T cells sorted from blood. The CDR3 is CAWETGTNYGYTF. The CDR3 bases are TGTGCCTGGGAGACCGGGACAAACTATGGCTACACCTTC.